A selection of T cell receptor beta chains follows, all from one sample in a study of blood T cells in healthy people across ages. MiXCR, run by TCRdb on the 5' RACE reads, gives a single entry per CDR3 protein. The repertoire includes approximately 580,000 distinct CDR3 sequences, about 25% of them detected once, and around 10% sits in the top ten. The sample was also linked to a second study, of T cells of mothers and their children.

Input material: blood. All receptors derive from a boy aged 5-17 years in good health. The conserved cysteine and the conserved F or W are not part of the CDR3 here.

j_call,v_call,cdr3_aa
TRBJ1-2,TRBV27,ASSLSQGAYYGYT
TRBJ2-3,TRBV10-3,AIRPGTANSSTDTQC
TRBJ2-7,TRBV29-1,SVQTGASYEQY
TRBJ2-1,TRBV28,ASSQTSGSYEQF
TRBJ1-1,TRBV29-1,SVGGRLNTEAF
TRBJ2-1,TRBV24-1,ATSDFSGDEQF
TRBJ1-6,TRBV20-1,SAQGEAISYNSPLH
TRBJ2-2,TRBV6-6,ASTELGYTGELF
TRBJ1-2,TRBV4-3,ASSQELANYGYT
TRBJ2-5,TRBV6-5,ASRRERETQY
TRBJ1-6,TRBV5-1,ASSYLWNSPLH
TRBJ1-1,TRBV25-1,ARFGEGLSTEAF
.,TRBV20-1,SARDGDRGSYEQY
TRBJ1-3,TRBV7-2,ASSLLDGAGNTIY
TRBJ2-1,TRBV11-2,ASSLNQNEQF
TRBJ1-4,TRBV28,ATQVGQANEKLF
TRBJ1-3,TRBV4-3,ASSQDKSGAGNTIY
TRBJ1-2,TRBV7-2,ASSLSLSAYGYT
TRBJ2-4,TRBV19,ASRRAGGPNLQY
TRBJ1-1,TRBV7-9,ASGYGSGGTEAF
TRBJ2-1,TRBV20-1,SARDGWRSSYNEQF
TRBJ2-1,TRBV4-3,ASSQVKGQYNEQF
TRBJ2-7,TRBV4-1,ASSQVRDSSYEQY
.,TRBV3-1,ASSQQQVPSDTQH
TRBJ1-1,TRBV14,ASSHFRGLNTEAF
TRBJ2-2,TRBV6-6,ASRPGGTGVLTGELF
TRBJ2-2,TRBV6-5,ASSYSGQGPGELF
TRBJ2-7,TRBV10-3,AIRGLAGGPGYEQY
TRBJ1-4,TRBV27,ASSLRSILNWLSWEKLF
TRBJ2-7,TRBV20-1,SAREPVAGDYEQY
TRBJ2-3,TRBV27,ASGGGRGDTQY
TRBJ2-7,TRBV28,ASMVGGTGAVGEQY
TRBJ2-3,TRBV4-3,ASSQVAPLAGVTDAQY
TRBJ1-1,TRBV12-3/TRBV12-4,ASSLAGMNTEAF
TRBJ1-2,TRBV20-1,SASGLSGYT
.,TRBV5-5,ASSLLAGPRETQY
TRBJ1-2,TRBV4-3,ASSQDLGTGGGCYGYT
TRBJ1-1,TRBV29-1,SVVRGGAPNTEAF
TRBJ2-1,TRBV7-2,ASSLEGTSANNEQF
TRBJ1-6,TRBV6-5,ASSYDLSSPLH
TRBJ2-3,TRBV12-3/TRBV12-4,ASSRGTGHMTDTQY
TRBJ1-4,TRBV29-1,SVEDLRGEEKLF
TRBJ2-5,TRBV7-9,ASSARRVGLAVQETQY